One sample yielded the 20 T cell receptor beta chains listed below, sequenced in a study of cytomegalovirus exposure and HLA in healthy donors. 13 Jbeta primers and 60 Vbeta primers were used for the PCR. The repertoire was sequenced with immunoSEQ multiplex PCR; TCRdb's copy has only in-frame clones and lacks some. The sample yields more than 95,000 clones, around 80% seen once. The sample comprised PBMCs. The source is a woman between 25 and 40 years old in good health and CMV-seronegative.

The chain carries TRBV7-8 and TRBJ2-7; weak D call: TRBD2 (6 bases). With 5 bases removed from V and 1 base from J, the gap between germline ends came to 12 bases. The germline gives CDR1 SGHVS, CDR2 FQNEAQ. This CDR3 comprises 14 residues. The CDR3 here is CASSPRGRSYEQYF. The DNA for the CDR3 is TGTGCCAGCAGCCCGCGGGGACGATCCTACGAGCAGTACTTC.

The chain couples TRBV7-8 to TRBJ2-5, with TRBD2 matching over 8 bases. The CDR3 is 15 residues long. J gave up 5 bases and V 3 bases, and 8 bases lay outside the gene matches. Germline values: CDR1 SGHVS, CDR2 FQNEAQ. The CDR3: CASSFREGPLETQYF. The CDR3 bases are TGTGCCAGCAGCTTCCGGGAGGGCCCGTTGGAGACCCAGTACTTC.

This clone was seen only a few times. V and J are TRBV5-4 and TRBJ2-1, with a weak D call TRBD1 (6 bases). The CDR3 runs 11 residues. Germline assignment: CDR1 SGHNT and CDR2 YYREEE (reference sequence). V was clipped by 4 bases and J by 9 bases, with 8 bases between them. This CDR3 is CASSQGSEQFF. Here the CDR3 DNA reads TGTGCCAGCAGCCAGGGGAGTGAGCAGTTCTTC.

The rearrangement uses TRBV4-1 and TRBJ2-1, with TRBD2 matching 7 bases. CDR1 is MGHRA, CDR2 YSYEKL, per germline. Germline trimming cut 0 bases from V and 3 bases from J; bases unmatched to any gene: 5. This CDR3 comprises 16 residues. The CDR3 loop reads CASSQESSSGYNEQFF. The CDR3 DNA sequence: TGCGCCAGCAGCCAAGAGTCGTCTAGCGGCTACAATGAGCAGTTCTTC.

The chain is built from TRBV5-1 and TRBJ2-3; no definite D call. The V gene's germline CDR1 is SGHRS and CDR2 YFSETQ. V was shortened by 0 bases and J by 2 bases, with 10 bases between the two germline ends. There are 15 residues in the CDR3. The CDR3 reads CASSLDSSFTDTQYF. The CDR3 nucleotides are TGCGCCAGCAGCTTGGATTCGAGCTTCACAGATACGCAGTATTTT.

This clone was observed a single time. The V and J genes are TRBV14 and TRBJ1-4, with D uncertain. Germline CDR1 reads SGHDN; CDR2 reads FVKESK. The CDR3 is 15 residues long. V gave up 1 base and J gave up 4 bases, with 10 bases separating them. In nucleotides, the CDR3 is TGTGCCAGCAGCCAAGCGAGGGTCATTAATGAAAAACTGTTTTTT. Protein product: CASSQARVINEKLFF. Using reference TRBV14 and TRBJ1-4 for the parts outside the CDR3, the full variable domain is EAGVTQFPSHSVIEKGQTVTLRCDPISGHDNLYWYRRVMGKEIKFLLHFVKESKQDESGMPNNRFLAERTGGTYSTLKVQPAELEDSGVYFCASSQARVINEKLFFGSGTQLSVL.

This chain uses TRBV9 with TRBJ2-3; D perhaps matches TRBD2 (7 bases). The CDR3 loop spans 14 amino acids. The germline V gene encodes CDR1 SGDLS and CDR2 YYNGEE. The V and J ends lost 4 bases and 6 bases respectively, with 15 bases between them. The CDR3 reads CASSPAGAGDTQYF. In nucleotides, the CDR3 is TGTGCCAGCAGCCCCGCGGGGGCGGGTGATACGCAGTATTTT.

This clone was counted between two and nine times. The V call is TRBV28, the J call TRBJ2-7; D may be TRBD1 (7 bases). The germline gives CDR1 MDHEN, CDR2 SYDVKM. The CDR3 consists of 14 residues. Trimming took 10 bases from V and 4 from J, leaving 20 bases between them. CDR3 in DNA: TGTGCCACCACAAGGGGGCGGGGAAGATACGAGCAGTACTTC. This translates into CATTRGRGRYEQYF.

This rearrangement joins TRBV7-2 to TRBJ1-1; D unresolved. From germline, CDR1 is SGHTA and CDR2 FQGNSA. With 1 base removed from V and 8 bases from J, the gap between germline ends came to 11 bases. This CDR3 contains 13 residues. CDR3 DNA sequence: TGTGCCAGCAGCTTAGTTGCAGCGAGAGAAGCTTTCTTT. It yields the protein CASSLVAAREAFF.

The CDR3 loop is CASTGGGNEKLFF. DNA of the CDR3: TGTGCCAGCACCGGCGGGGGTAATGAAAAACTGTTTTTT. The chain links TRBV9 to TRBJ1-4; perhaps TRBD1 as D (5 bases). Per germline, CDR1 SGDLS and CDR2 YYNGEE. CDR3 length: 13 residues. Between the trimmed V and J ends, which lost 6 bases and 4 bases, there was a span of 10 bases.

The J gene is TRBJ2-7, the V gene TRBV11-2, with D perhaps TRBD2 (5 bases). Germline values: CDR1 SGHAT, CDR2 FQNNGV. This CDR3 comprises 12 residues. The germline V and J ends were trimmed by 5 bases and 7 bases, with 12 bases remaining between them. The CDR3 bases are TGTGCCAGCAGCCTGAGGACTGGGGAGCAGTACTTC. Protein sequence: CASSLRTGEQYF.

J is TRBJ2-2 and V is TRBV2; 9 bases are a match to TRBD2. V shed 2 bases and J 3 bases; nucleotides not matched to a gene: 4. Per germline, CDR1 SNHLY and CDR2 FYNNEI. The CDR3 extends over 16 amino acids. CDR3 loop: CASSERLAEYTGELFF. The CDR3 nucleotides read TGTGCCAGCAGTGAACGACTAGCGGAGTACACCGGGGAGCTGTTTTTT.

The gene calls are TRBV19 and TRBJ1-6; D is perhaps TRBD1 (6 bases). Germline CDR1 is LNHDA and CDR2 is SQIVND (reference sequence). Deletions cut 6 bases from V and 7 bases from J, with 19 bases between. This CDR3 comprises 16 residues. CDR3: CASRGSRGGSNSPLHF. CDR3 DNA: TGTGCCAGTAGGGGATCAAGGGGGGGATCCAATTCACCCCTCCACTTT.

The chain employs TRBV29-1 and TRBJ2-3, with a weak D call TRBD1 (6 bases). CDR3 size: 13 residues. CDR1 is SQVTM, CDR2 ANQGSEA, per germline. The V end was cut by 2 bases, the J end by 3 bases, with 9 bases between. The CDR3 loop is CSVETGKTDTQYF. The CDR3 DNA is TGCAGCGTTGAAACAGGGAAAACAGATACGCAGTATTTT.

The J gene is TRBJ2-7, the V gene TRBV7-3; the D gene is possibly TRBD1 (6 bases). This CDR3 spans 16 amino acids. Germline V gene lookup returns CDR1 SGHTA and CDR2 FQGTGA. V lost 1 base and J 3 bases, leaving 16 bases between the germline ends. CDR3 amino acids: CASSLMQGNIFYEQYF. In nucleotides, the CDR3 is TGTGCCAGCAGCTTAATGCAGGGGAACATATTCTACGAGCAGTACTTC.

The rearrangement uses TRBV2 and TRBJ1-2; a weak D match, TRBD1 (6 bases). With 6 bases removed from V and 8 bases from J, the gap between germline ends came to 13 bases. The germline V gene has CDR1 SNHLY and CDR2 FYNNEI. This CDR3 comprises 12 residues. The CDR3 nucleotides read TGTGCCAGCAGGTCCGACCAGGGGGGCTACACCTTC. It is translated as CASRSDQGGYTF.

The rearrangement uses TRBV19 and TRBJ1-2, with 9 bases that match TRBD1. V gave up 7 bases and J gave up 7 bases; unmatched junction bases: 13. This CDR3 is 15 amino acids long. The germline V gene has CDR1 LNHDA and CDR2 SQIVND (reference sequence). For the CDR3, the DNA is TGTGCCAGTATCCCTATACCGGGACAGGGATTTGGCTACACCTTC. Protein: CASIPIPGQGFGYTF. The complete variable domain, with remaining parts taken from reference TRBV19 and TRBJ1-2, reads DGGITQSPKYLFRKEGQNVTLSCEQNLNHDAMYWYRQDPGQGLRLIYYSQIVNDFQKGDIAEGYSVSREKKESFPLTVTSAQKNPTAFYLCASIPIPGQGFGYTFGSGTRLTVV.

This clone was counted a single time. The CDR3 DNA reads TGTGCCAGCATTAGGATTGAACAGGGGGCAATCACTGAAGCTTTCTTT. As protein: CASIRIEQGAITEAFF. The rearrangement uses TRBV2 and TRBJ1-1, with 9 bases fitting TRBD1. CDR1 SNHLY and CDR2 FYNNEI come from the germline V gene. The CDR3 covers 16 residues. Trimming cost V 7 bases and J 4 bases; bases outside gene matches: 13.

This clone was recorded a few times. The J gene is TRBJ1-1, the V gene TRBV18, with D tentatively TRBD1 (6 bases). From germline, CDR1 is KGHSH and CDR2 LQKENI. The CDR3 consists of 15 residues. Trimming shortened V by 3 bases and J by 6 bases, and 17 bases separated the two germline ends. CDR3: CASSPPPQGRAEAFF. The CDR3 DNA follows: TGTGCCAGCTCACCCCCACCCCAGGGGAGGGCTGAAGCTTTCTTT.

This clone was found once. This sequence joins TRBV28 and TRBJ2-1; no firm D call. The CDR3 is 14 residues long. V lost 5 bases and J 5 bases, leaving 13 bases between the germline ends. The germline gives CDR1 MDHEN, CDR2 SYDVKM. The CDR3 DNA reads as TGTGCCAGCAGTAATTGGGCCAGCCACAATGAGCAGTTCTTC. It is translated as CASSNWASHNEQFF.